The 20 T cell receptor beta chains in this list originate from one sample, sequenced in a study of neoadjuvant nivolumab and ipilimumab in lung cancer (TCRdb year 2020). The method behind the library was the immunoSEQ multiplex PCR assay. TCRdb's version of the immuneACCESS table is confined to in-frame rearrangements and falls short of the full clone set. An unresolved V gene accounts for under half of the shortfall where checked; the remainder is of unknown origin. The sample table lists approximately 2,000 clones, about 80% of them with a count of one. The top ten hold 10% of the sample. The meaning of the sample's time point label: at surgical resection after neoadjuvant nivolumab +/- ipilimumab. This material consisted of adjacent normal lung tissue, taken after neoadjuvant nivolumab, alone or with ipilimumab, at or shortly before surgery. Every receptor here comes from an adult with non-small cell lung cancer.

The V call is TRBV5-1, the J call TRBJ1-1; D is possibly TRBD1 (5 bases). The germline V gene encodes CDR1 SGHRS and CDR2 YFSETQ. Trimming removed 4 bases from V and 1 base from J, with 17 bases in between. This CDR3 comprises 16 residues. Written as DNA, the CDR3 is TGCGCCAGCAGCCCCAGGACACTCCTGCGGAACACTGAAGCTTTCTTT. It codes for CASSPRTLLRNTEAFF.

This chain links TRBV18 with TRBJ1-2, with D possibly being TRBD1 (6 bases). V was cut by 4 bases and J by 5 bases, with 11 bases left in between. The CDR3 has 13 amino acids. Germline loops: CDR1 KGHSH, CDR2 LQKENI. As DNA, the CDR3 is TGTGCCAGCTCACAGGACAGTAATTATGGCTACACCTTC. It is translated as CASSQDSNYGYTF.

This chain uses TRBV6-6 with TRBJ2-1, with TRBD2 identical over 12 bases. The CDR3 has 15 residues. V trimming: 6 bases; J trimming: 8 bases; junction bases outside the gene matches: 8. Germline-derived CDR1 and CDR2 are MNHNY and SVGAGI (reference sequence). The CDR3 loop reads CASSVYPSGRDEQFF. The CDR3 DNA is TGTGCCAGCAGCGTGTATCCTAGCGGGAGGGATGAGCAGTTCTTC.

This rearrangement joins TRBV5-1 to TRBJ2-1, with 8 positions matching TRBD2. V trimming: 2 bases; J trimming: 7 bases; junction bases outside the gene matches: 14. The CDR3 has 17 amino acids. Germline V gives CDR1 SGHRS, CDR2 YFSETQ. This CDR3 is CASSLGLGRALGNEQFF. The CDR3 region has the DNA TGCGCCAGCAGCTTAGGGCTCGGGAGGGCCCTCGGGAATGAGCAGTTCTTC. The whole variable domain, filled in from reference TRBV5-1 and TRBJ2-1, reads KAGVTQTPRYLIKTRGQQVTLSCSPISGHRSVSWYQQTPGQGLQFLFEYFSETQRNKGNFPGRFSGRQFSNSRSEMNVSTLELGDSALYLCASSLGLGRALGNEQFFGPGTRLTVL.

The V gene is TRBV9, the J gene TRBJ2-7, with D uncertain. CDR3 length: 14 amino acids. Trimming cost V 0 bases and J 3 bases, with 10 bases left between them. Germline CDR1 SGDLS, CDR2 YYNGEE. The CDR3 reads CASSVGVAHYEQYF. The CDR3 region has the DNA TGTGCCAGCAGCGTAGGGGTGGCACACTACGAGCAGTACTTC.

This clone came up a few times. V usage is TRBV5-1 and J usage is TRBJ1-1; 7 bases map to TRBD1. CDR3 length: 13 residues. Germline V lookup: CDR1 SGHRS, CDR2 YFSETQ. Trimming at V came to 5 bases and at J to 7 bases, leaving 8 bases not matched to a gene. The CDR3 protein is CASSKQGINEAFF. CDR3 in DNA: TGCGCCAGCAGTAAACAGGGGATTAATGAAGCTTTCTTT. The full variable domain, in which reference TRBV5-1 and TRBJ1-1 provide the parts outside the CDR3, is KAGVTQTPRYLIKTRGQQVTLSCSPISGHRSVSWYQQTPGQGLQFLFEYFSETQRNKGNFPGRFSGRQFSNSRSEMNVSTLELGDSALYLCASSKQGINEAFFGQGTRLTVV.

This sequence joins TRBV19 and TRBJ2-1; 7 bases agree with TRBD2. The CDR3 runs to 11 residues. The J segment lost 9 bases and the V segment lost 8 bases, leaving 4 bases of the junction unmatched. Germline values: CDR1 LNHDA, CDR2 SQIVND (reference sequence). The CDR3 DNA is TGTGCCAGTGGGGGGGGAACTGAGCAGTTCTTC. Translated: CASGGGTEQFF.

This chain connects TRBV7-2 to TRBJ1-1; 8 nucleotides align to TRBD1. Germline CDR1 and CDR2: SGHTA and FQGNSA. V was pared by 4 bases and J by 5 bases, with 12 bases of the junction left unmatched. The CDR3 consists of 16 residues. As DNA, the CDR3 is TGTGCCAGCAGCTCCAGGGGGCGAGAGAGGAGAACTGAAGCTTTCTTT. It specifies CASSSRGRERRTEAFF.

V is TRBV19 and J is TRBJ2-3; a weak D match, TRBD2 (5 bases). Trimming removed 8 bases at V and 1 base at J, with 13 bases between. Germline CDR1 reads LNHDA; CDR2 reads SQIVND (reference sequence). This CDR3 contains 14 residues. The CDR3 spells CASATSGGTDTQYF. The CDR3 DNA sequence: TGTGCCAGTGCGACTTCCGGGGGCACAGATACGCAGTATTTT.

This clone was observed a handful of times. The J gene is TRBJ2-1, the V gene TRBV7-3; possibly TRBD1 or TRBD2 for D (5 bases each). The CDR3 is 18 amino acids. The V gene's germline CDR1 is SGHTA and CDR2 FQGTGA. V gave up 2 bases and J gave up 5 bases, with 22 bases separating them. This chain's CDR3 is CASSLDSSGANSNNEQFF. The CDR3 nucleotides are TGTGCCAGCAGCTTAGATTCCTCCGGGGCTAATTCTAACAATGAGCAGTTCTTC.

The J gene is TRBJ2-7, the V gene TRBV28, with D perhaps TRBD2 (5 bases). This CDR3 is 13 amino acids long. Germline lookup yields CDR1 MDHEN and CDR2 SYDVKM. V lost 5 bases and J lost 4, with 12 bases in between. CDR3 loop: CASSRTALYEQYF. CDR3 DNA sequence: TGTGCCAGCAGTCGGACTGCCCTTTACGAGCAGTACTTC.

CDR3 DNA: TGTGCCAGCAGTGAGAACAGGGAATATGGCTACACCTTC. Protein product: CASSENREYGYTF. The gene calls are TRBV2 and TRBJ1-2; D possibly corresponds to TRBD1 (6 bases). The CDR3 covers 13 residues. Germline V gene sequence: CDR1 SNHLY, CDR2 FYNNEI. V lost 3 bases to trimming and J lost 5 bases, with 10 bases between them.

The V gene is TRBV9, the J gene TRBJ1-5; no firm D call. CDR3 size: 16 residues. V was shortened by 3 bases and J by 2 bases, with 15 bases between the two germline ends. The germline gives CDR1 SGDLS, CDR2 YYNGEE. CDR3 in amino acids: CASSASPGGGNQPQHF. The CDR3 DNA reads TGTGCCAGCAGCGCTAGTCCGGGTGGGGGCAATCAGCCCCAGCATTTT.

This clone has only one observation. This chain joins TRBV5-1 and TRBJ2-7; 10 bases line up with TRBD1. The CDR3 sequence is 16 residues long. From germline, CDR1 is SGHRS and CDR2 YFSETQ. V was clipped by 4 bases and J by 2 bases; unmatched bases: 9. The CDR3, as DNA: TGCGCCAGCAGCCCATCGGGACAGGGGATAACCTACGAGCAGTACTTC. Amino acid sequence: CASSPSGQGITYEQYF.

The chain is built from TRBV7-6 and TRBJ1-2, with D possibly TRBD1 on 5 matching bases. Germline assignment: CDR1 SGHVS and CDR2 FNYEAQ. V was shortened by 5 bases and J by 0 bases, with 19 bases between the two germline ends. CDR3 length equals 17 residues. Here the CDR3 DNA reads TGTGCCAGCAGCCCTGGGACTTTTAGGGCAACTAACTATGGCTACACCTTC. This encodes CASSPGTFRATNYGYTF.

V gene TRBV7-9 combines with J gene TRBJ2-1, with TRBD2 matching 10 bases. This CDR3 region has 14 residues. V was pared by 1 base and J by 12 bases, with 6 bases of the junction left unmatched. Germline lookup yields CDR1 SEHNR and CDR2 FQNEAQ (reference sequence). This chain's CDR3 is CASSLGLAGVGQFF. The CDR3, as DNA: TGTGCCAGCAGCTTAGGGCTAGCGGGAGTCGGGCAGTTCTTC.

V gene TRBV16 combines with J gene TRBJ1-5, with D unclear. Germline V lookup: CDR1 KGHSY, CDR2 FQNENV. Trimming took 2 bases from V and 0 from J, leaving 8 bases between them. The CDR3 runs to 15 residues. The CDR3 here is CASSQRATSNQPQHF. The CDR3 DNA sequence: TGTGCCAGCAGCCAACGGGCAACTAGCAATCAGCCCCAGCATTTT. Looking up the rest from reference TRBV16 and TRBJ1-5 gives the full variable domain: GEEVAQTPKHLVRGEGQKAKLYCAPIKGHSYVFWYQQVLKNEFKFLISFQNENVFDETGMPKERFSAKCLPNSPCSLEIQATKLEDSAVYFCASSQRATSNQPQHFGDGTRLSIL.

CDR3 DNA: TGTGCCAGCAGCCCGGGACCGAGGGGGCAGTACTTC. It codes for CASSPGPRGQYF. V gene TRBV7-2 combines with J gene TRBJ2-7, with D perhaps matching TRBD1 or TRBD2 (5 bases each). Per the germline V gene, CDR1 is SGHTA and CDR2 is FQGNSA. Deletions cut 5 bases from V and 9 bases from J, with 14 bases between. CDR3 size: 12 residues. The whole variable domain, filled in from reference TRBV7-2 and TRBJ2-7, reads GAGVSQSPSNKVTEKGKDVELRCDPISGHTALYWYRQSLGQGLEFLIYFQGNSAPDKSGLPSDRFSAERTGGSVSTLTIQRTQQEDSAVYLCASSPGPRGQYFGPGTRLTVT.

The genes are TRBV5-4 and TRBJ1-2, with D possibly TRBD1 on 5 matching bases. The CDR3 length is 15 residues. V was cut by 4 bases and J by 3 bases, with 16 bases left in between. Germline V gene sequence: CDR1 SGHNT, CDR2 YYREEE (reference sequence). The CDR3 sequence is CASSPGRTGDYGYTF. In nucleotides, the CDR3 is TGTGCCAGCAGCCCGGGACGGACGGGGGACTATGGCTACACCTTC.

The chain employs TRBV4-1 and TRBJ2-1; the match to TRBD2 covers 13 bases. This CDR3 is 17 amino acids long. Per the germline V gene, CDR1 is MGHRA and CDR2 is YSYEKL. Trimming removed 2 bases from V and 6 bases from J; junction bases left unmatched: 7. CDR3 in amino acids: CASSQNGLAGAINEQFF. The CDR3 DNA reads as TGCGCCAGCAGCCAAAACGGACTAGCGGGAGCTATCAATGAGCAGTTCTTC.